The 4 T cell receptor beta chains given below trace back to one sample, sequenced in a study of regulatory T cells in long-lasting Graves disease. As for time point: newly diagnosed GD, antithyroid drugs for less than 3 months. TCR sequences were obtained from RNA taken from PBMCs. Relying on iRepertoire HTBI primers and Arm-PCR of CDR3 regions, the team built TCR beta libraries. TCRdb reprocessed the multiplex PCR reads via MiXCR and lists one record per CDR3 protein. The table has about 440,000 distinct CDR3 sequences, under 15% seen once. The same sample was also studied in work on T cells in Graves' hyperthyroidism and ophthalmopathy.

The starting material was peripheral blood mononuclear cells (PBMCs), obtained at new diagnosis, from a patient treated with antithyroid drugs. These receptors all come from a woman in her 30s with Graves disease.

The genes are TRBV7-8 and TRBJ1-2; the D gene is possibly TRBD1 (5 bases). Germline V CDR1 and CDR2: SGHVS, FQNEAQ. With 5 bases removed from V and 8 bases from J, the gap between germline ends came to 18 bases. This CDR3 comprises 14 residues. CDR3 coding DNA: TGTGCCAGCAGCCCCGTTGGTGGGGGTTGGGGCTACACCTTC. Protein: CASSPVGGGWGYTF.

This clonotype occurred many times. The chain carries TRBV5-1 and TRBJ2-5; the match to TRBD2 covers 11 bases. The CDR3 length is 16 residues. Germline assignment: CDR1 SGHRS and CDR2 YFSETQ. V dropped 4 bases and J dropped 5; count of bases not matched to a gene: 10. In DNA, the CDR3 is TGCGCCAGCAGCCCCGGGACTAGCGGACTACTCGAGACCCAGTACTTC. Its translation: CASSPGTSGLLETQYF.

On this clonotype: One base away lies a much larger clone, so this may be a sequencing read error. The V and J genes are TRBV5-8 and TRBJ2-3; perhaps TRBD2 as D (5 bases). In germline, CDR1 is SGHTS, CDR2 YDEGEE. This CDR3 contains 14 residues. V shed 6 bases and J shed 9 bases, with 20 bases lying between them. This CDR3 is CASKRLPSGGTQYF. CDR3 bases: TGTGCCAGCAAGCGACTGCCCAGCGGTGGCACGCAGTATTTT.

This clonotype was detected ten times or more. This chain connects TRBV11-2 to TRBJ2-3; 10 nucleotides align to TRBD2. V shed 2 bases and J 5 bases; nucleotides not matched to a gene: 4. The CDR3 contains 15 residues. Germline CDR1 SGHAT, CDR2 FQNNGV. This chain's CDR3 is CASSLTSGMKDTQYF. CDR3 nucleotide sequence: TGTGCCAGCAGCTTAACTAGCGGGATGAAAGATACGCAGTATTTT.